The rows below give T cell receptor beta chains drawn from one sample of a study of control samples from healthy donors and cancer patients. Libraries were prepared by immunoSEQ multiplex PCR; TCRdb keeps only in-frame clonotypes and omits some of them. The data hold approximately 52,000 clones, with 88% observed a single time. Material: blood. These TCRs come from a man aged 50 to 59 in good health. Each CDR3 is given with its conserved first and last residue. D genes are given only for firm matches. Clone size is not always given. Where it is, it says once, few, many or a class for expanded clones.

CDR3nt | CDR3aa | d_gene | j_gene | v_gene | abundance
TGTGCCAGCAGTTTATCCCCGGCGGGCAATCAGCCCCAGCATTTT | CASSLSPAGNQPQHF | . | TRBJ1-5 | TRBV27 | .
TGTGCCAGCAGTGACTCCACTAATGAAAAACTGTTTTTT | CASSDSTNEKLFF | . | TRBJ1-4 | TRBV6-4 | .
TGTGCCAGCAGTTTCGGCAGGAGCTATGGCTACACCTTC | CASSFGRSYGYTF | . | TRBJ1-2 | TRBV28 | .
TGTGCCAGTAGTATAATTTTAGGGGTTGGGGGGAATCAGCCCCAGCATTTT | CASSIILGVGGNQPQHF | . | TRBJ1-5 | TRBV19 | once
TGTGCCAGCAGCAAGGGGGGACACCGTGGTTCACCCCTCCACTTT | CASSKGGHRGSPLHF | . | TRBJ1-6 | TRBV21-1 | once
TGTGCCAGCAGTCTGACAGGGGTTCCCTACGAGCAGTACTTC | CASSLTGVPYEQYF | TRBD1 | TRBJ2-7 | TRBV28 | .
TGTGCCAGCAGCTTGGACGTAGCGGGAGTTGTCTACGAGCAGTACTTC | CASSLDVAGVVYEQYF | TRBD2 | TRBJ2-7 | TRBV7-9 | .
TGCGCCAGCAGCCAAGATAGACCTGGACTAGCGGGGGGCACCGGGGAGCTGTTTTTT | CASSQDRPGLAGGTGELFF | TRBD2 | TRBJ2-2 | TRBV4-1 | .
TGTGCCAGCAGCTTACCCCTTGATGAGCAGTTCTTC | CASSLPLDEQFF | . | TRBJ2-1 | TRBV7-2 | .
TGTGCCAGCAGCTCACCAACCTCTACTGGCACTAGCGGGAGCGCGACAGATACGCAGTATTTT | CASSSPTSTGTSGSATDTQYF | TRBD2 | TRBJ2-3 | TRBV13 | .
TGTGCCAGTAGTATAGATCCGGGGACGGACTATAATTCACCCCTCCACTTT | CASSIDPGTDYNSPLHF | . | TRBJ1-6 | TRBV19 | .
TGTGCCAGCAGTTACTCAACTAGCGGGAGTTTCTACGAGCAGTACTTC | CASSYSTSGSFYEQYF | TRBD2 | TRBJ2-7 | TRBV6-6 | .
TGCGCCAGCAGGGCCCGCGAGACTAGCGGGAGTAGGGTGAGCTCTGGGGCCAACGTCCTGACTTTC | CASRARETSGSRVSSGANVLTF | TRBD2 | TRBJ2-6 | TRBV5-1 | .
TGTGCCAGCAGTTACTCCTCCGGGCCCTACGAGCAGTACTTC | CASSYSSGPYEQYF | . | TRBJ2-7 | TRBV6-2/TRBV6-3 | .
TGTGCCAGCAGCCCACCCCGGACACCCGCCTACGAGCAGTACTTC | CASSPPRTPAYEQYF | . | TRBJ2-7 | TRBV7-8 | .
TGTGCCAGCTCACCATTTCTAGCGGGAACGGATGAGCAGTTCTTC | CASSPFLAGTDEQFF | TRBD2 | TRBJ2-1 | TRBV18 | .
TGTGCCAGCCACTTCGGCGACAGGAACACCGGGGAGCTGTTTTTT | CASHFGDRNTGELFF | . | TRBJ2-2 | TRBV9 | .
TGTGCCAGCAGCCAAGGACAATATCGGGGGAGGGCGACTAATGAAAAACTGTTTTTT | CASSQGQYRGRATNEKLFF | . | TRBJ1-4 | TRBV4-2 | .
TGTGCCAGCAGCAACACTGGAAACACCATATATTTT | CASSNTGNTIYF | . | TRBJ1-3 | TRBV7-8 | .
TGTGCCAGCAGCGGGACAGGGATGGGAAACATTCAGTACTTC | CASSGTGMGNIQYF | TRBD1 | TRBJ2-4 | TRBV27 | .
TGTGCCAGCAGGAGGACAGGAATTAACTATGGCTACACCTTC | CASRRTGINYGYTF | TRBD1 | TRBJ1-2 | TRBV7-2 | .
TGTGCCAGCAGTCCTAGGGGTTTCGATCAGCCCCAGCATTTT | CASSPRGFDQPQHF | . | TRBJ1-5 | TRBV28 | .
TGTGCCAGCAGAAGGCCGGACCTCGAGCAGTACTTC | CASRRPDLEQYF | . | TRBJ2-7 | TRBV2 | .
TGTGCCAGCTCACCCTTGGACAGGGGGAAACTGTTTTTT | CASSPLDRGKLFF | TRBD1 | TRBJ1-4 | TRBV18 | .
TGTGCCATCAGCAGGGACATTAAGGATGGCTACACCTTC | CAISRDIKDGYTF | . | TRBJ1-2 | TRBV10-3 | .
TGTGCCAGCACAGGGGGCGCGAATCAGCCCCAGCATTTT | CASTGGANQPQHF | TRBD1 | TRBJ1-5 | TRBV7-9 | .
TGCGCCAGCAGTGACAGCGGGGTAAATGAGCAGTTCTTC | CASSDSGVNEQFF | TRBD2 | TRBJ2-1 | TRBV10-1 | .
TGTGCAAGTCGCTTAGGACAGGGTCGGCAGCCCCAGCATTTT | CASRLGQGRQPQHF | . | TRBJ1-5 | TRBV12-2 | once
TGTGCCAGCAGCCGACTACCTAGCACAGATACGCAGTATTTT | CASSRLPSTDTQYF | . | TRBJ2-3 | TRBV3-1/TRBV3-2 | .
TGTGCCAGCACCCCCGGGAGGCTAGCGGGGCTCGATGAGCAGTTCTTC | CASTPGRLAGLDEQFF | TRBD2 | TRBJ2-1 | TRBV6-2/TRBV6-3 | .
TGTGCCATCGGGGGGACAGGGCGGATTAATGAGCAGTTCTTC | CAIGGTGRINEQFF | TRBD1 | TRBJ2-1 | TRBV10-3 | .
TGTGCCAGATTAAAGGGGGACGGAGAGACCCAGTACTTC | CARLKGDGETQYF | . | TRBJ2-5 | TRBV5-3 | once
TGTGCCAGCAGCTTAACTGGCGGGAGGGCCTCAGAGACCCAGTACTTC | CASSLTGGRASETQYF | TRBD2 | TRBJ2-5 | TRBV7-3 | .
TGTGCCAGCAGCGCGGCAACCAATCAGCCCCAGCATTTT | CASSAATNQPQHF | . | TRBJ1-5 | TRBV9 | .
TGTGCCAGCAGCTCTGGACTCTCCTACAATGAGCAGTTCTTC | CASSSGLSYNEQFF | . | TRBJ2-1 | TRBV9 | .
TGTGCCAGCAGCTCGTTAGCGGGGCTCTCGGATGAGCAGTTCTTC | CASSSLAGLSDEQFF | TRBD2 | TRBJ2-1 | TRBV7-3 | .
TGCGCCAGCAGCTTGGTCTCCGGGACTAGCGCCCGTGAGCAGTTCTTC | CASSLVSGTSAREQFF | TRBD2 | TRBJ2-1 | TRBV5-1 | once
TGCGCCAGCAGCCAAGATAGTGGGCAGGGCTGGAACGAGCAGTACTTC | CASSQDSGQGWNEQYF | . | TRBJ2-7 | TRBV4-1 | .
TGTGCCAGCAGGATTAGGATGTCCTACAATGAGCAGTTCTTC | CASRIRMSYNEQFF | . | TRBJ2-1 | TRBV28 | .
TGCGCCAGCAGCCCTGGACTAGCGGGACTCGAGCAGTACTTC | CASSPGLAGLEQYF | TRBD2 | TRBJ2-7 | TRBV4-1 | .
TGTGCCAGTAACCTTCGGCAGGCAACTAATGAAAAACTGTTTTTT | CASNLRQATNEKLFF | . | TRBJ1-4 | TRBV19 | few
TGTGCCAGCAGTCCAGGACAGCCCTTCTATGGCTACACCTTC | CASSPGQPFYGYTF | . | TRBJ1-2 | TRBV27 | .
TGCAGTGCTAGTATCGGGCAGTACTATGGCTACACCTTC | CSASIGQYYGYTF | . | TRBJ1-2 | TRBV20-1 | .
TGTGCCAGCAGCCTTGACTGGCAGACTTCGTTAGAGCAGTTCTTC | CASSLDWQTSLEQFF | . | TRBJ2-1 | TRBV4-2 | .